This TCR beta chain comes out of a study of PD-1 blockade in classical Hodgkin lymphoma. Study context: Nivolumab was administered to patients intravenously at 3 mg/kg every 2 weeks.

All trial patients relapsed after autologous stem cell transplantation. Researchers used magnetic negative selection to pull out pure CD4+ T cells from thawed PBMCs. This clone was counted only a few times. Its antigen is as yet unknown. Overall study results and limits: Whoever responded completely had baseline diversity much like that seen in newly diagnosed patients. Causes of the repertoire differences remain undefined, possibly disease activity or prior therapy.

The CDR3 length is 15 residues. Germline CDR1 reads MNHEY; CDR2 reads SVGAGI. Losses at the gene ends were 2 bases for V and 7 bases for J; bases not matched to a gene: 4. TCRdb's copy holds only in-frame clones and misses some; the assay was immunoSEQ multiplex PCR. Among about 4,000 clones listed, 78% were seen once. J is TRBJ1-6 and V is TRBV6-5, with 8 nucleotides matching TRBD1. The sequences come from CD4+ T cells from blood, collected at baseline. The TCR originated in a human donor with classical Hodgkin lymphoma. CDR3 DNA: TGTGCCAGCAGTTACGAGGGACAGGCGAATTCACCCCTCCACTTT. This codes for CASSYEGQANSPLHF.